This T cell receptor beta chain was retrieved from a study of a mutant IDH1 vaccine in newly diagnosed glioma (dated by TCRdb to the early 2020s). Turning to the overall study: Vaccination began 4-6 weeks after radiotherapy alone, or alongside temozolomide cycles in the chemotherapy-containing groups. Before enrollment, most patients had been given radiochemotherapy with temozolomide as standard therapy, while the rest had received either radiotherapy alone or temozolomide alone. For exploratory analyses, about two dozen treated patients had longitudinal TCRB deep sequencing done wherever samples were available. The approximately 32 treated patients were approximately 60% male and roughly 40% female, with a mean age of roughly 40 years. Peripheral blood was drawn at six visits: V03 (baseline), V05, V07, V10, V12 and V13. The week-35 safety follow-up was designated visit V12, and the week-47 end of study was designated visit V13.

The time point label of this sample denotes: week 35, safety follow-up. A 20-mer mutant IDH1 peptide at 300 micrograms in Montanide made up each vaccine dose, which was injected subcutaneously together with topical imiquimod. Patients received eight vaccinations in weeks 1, 3, 5, 7, 11, 15, 19 and 23, corresponding to visits V03 through V10. All donors had newly diagnosed IDH1-mutant astrocytomas of WHO grade 3 or 4 that showed loss of nuclear ATRX. The samples were drawn from NOA16, a multicentre, single-arm, open-label phase I trial in Germany that tested a mutant IDH1 peptide vaccine in humans for the first time. The DNeasy Blood and Tissue Kit was used to extract genomic DNA from EDTA blood for TCRB sequencing. At the junction V is shortened by 2 bases and J by 5 bases, with 10 bases in between. According to the germline V gene, CDR1 reads SGHRS and CDR2 reads YFSETQ. The CDR3 numbers 14 residues from cysteine through phenylalanine. The read is trimmed to its CDR3 DNA, 42 bases read in frame from base 1.

To note about this clone: It has no known antigen specificity. Within one base of it there is no much larger clone, and no base qualities were kept. Other DNA sequences of this sample code for an identical CDR3.

Broad study findings and their caveats: Pseudoprogression seemed to be unrelated to changes in the top peripheral T cell clonotypes found by TCRB sequencing. Immune responses induced by the vaccine were seen in roughly 95% of patients across multiple MHC alleles. PBMC samples for TCRB deep sequencing were selected based on availability. The authors stated that sample limitations prevented analyses of patient blood samples from being reproduced.

Library creation used the immunoSEQ multiplex PCR assay. Rearranged TCR beta chain sequences were amplified with the hsTCRB Kit following the manufacturer's protocol. TCRB libraries were sequenced on an Illumina MiSeq. In the source study's methods: Demultiplexing, trimming and gene mapping were performed with the kit vendor's proprietary platform. TCRdb retrieved this table from immuneACCESS and kept in-frame rearrangements only. Not all clones are present; in checked studies, unresolved V genes account for under half, and no reason is known for the remainder. The V and J calls and clone size come from that table; D and trimming were worked out from the DNA. This sample is represented by tens of thousands of clones; approximately 86% of them were singletons. The top ten hold about 2% of the sample.

The receptor was derived from a man aged 25 to 45 with glioma. This chain is built from TRBV5-1 and TRBJ2-2; the D gene is perhaps TRBD2, on 5 matching bases. Sequencing was performed on PBMCs, taken from a glioma patient whose treatment included an IDH1 peptide vaccine. The nucleotides read TGCGCCAGCAGCTTAGCACTAGATACCGGGGAGCTGTTTTTT. This is translated as CASSLALDTGELFF.